The 8 T cell receptor beta chains reported below all come from one sample, sequenced in a study of cytomegalovirus exposure and HLA in healthy donors. Vbeta (60) and Jbeta (13) primers were used in the PCR. Libraries were prepared by immunoSEQ multiplex PCR; TCRdb keeps only in-frame clonotypes and omits some of them. The sample records some 180,000 clones, 76% being singletons. The sequenced sample consisted of PBMCs. All receptors derive from a man between 18 and 35 years old in good health and CMV-seronegative.

The V and J genes are TRBV19 and TRBJ1-4, with D perhaps matching TRBD1 (6 bases). Trimming shortened V by 3 bases and J by 4 bases, and 9 bases separated the two germline ends. The length of the CDR3 is 14 residues. The V gene's germline CDR1 is LNHDA and CDR2 SQIVND (reference sequence). The CDR3: CASSMGAINEKLFF. The CDR3, as DNA: TGTGCCAGTAGTATGGGGGCGATTAATGAAAAACTGTTTTTT.

This sequence joins TRBV6-1 and TRBJ2-3; 9 nucleotides align to TRBD2. The CDR3 extends over 14 amino acids. CDR1 is MNHNS and CDR2 is SASEGT in the germline V gene. V lost 5 bases, J lost 4 bases, and 4 bases stayed unmatched. CDR3 in amino acids: CASSLSGGADTQYF. The CDR3 DNA reads TGTGCCAGCAGTCTTAGCGGGGGTGCAGATACGCAGTATTTT.

About this clone: One junction end disagrees with the germline gene, perhaps due to a read error. The chain carries TRBV6-5 and TRBJ2-1; 13 bases are a match to TRBD2. The CDR3 spans 13 residues. Germline CDR1 is MNHEY and CDR2 is SVGAGI. The DNA of the CDR3 is TGTGCCAGCAGTCAAGGACTAGCGGGAGAAAAGATCTTC. It specifies CASSQGLAGEKIF.

This chain links TRBV4-1 with TRBJ2-1, with TRBD2 matching over 10 bases. The CDR3 is made up of 18 amino acids. CDR1 and CDR2 from the germline V gene are MGHRA and YSYEKL. After removal of 5 bases from V and 1 base from J, the junction contained 11 bases not matched to a gene. CDR3 sequence reads: CASSFQREGHRSYNEQFF. The DNA for the CDR3 is TGCGCCAGCAGCTTTCAGCGGGAGGGCCATCGTTCCTACAATGAGCAGTTCTTC.

This chain connects TRBV15 to TRBJ1-2; D is unclear. The CDR3 covers 14 residues. The V and J ends lost 0 bases and 6 bases respectively, with 11 bases between them. From germline, CDR1 is LNHNV and CDR2 YYDKDF (reference sequence). The CDR3 sequence is CATSRDVKIDGYTF. CDR3 coding DNA: TGTGCCACCAGCAGAGATGTAAAAATCGATGGCTACACCTTC.

The chain carries TRBV5-1 and TRBJ1-1, with a tentative D call TRBD1 (6 bases). This CDR3 has 17 amino acids. V shed 0 bases and J shed 0 bases, with 15 bases lying between them. Germline V lookup: CDR1 SGHRS, CDR2 YFSETQ. DNA for the CDR3: TGCGCCAGCAGCTTGGAGGGGACACCGCCTATGAACACTGAAGCTTTCTTT. Translating gives CASSLEGTPPMNTEAFF.

The chain has TRBV30 and TRBJ1-5; TRBD1 matches 7 bases. The CDR3 has 15 amino acids. Unmatched junction bases numbered 8, after V lost 0 bases and J lost 6 bases. Looked up from germline, CDR1 is GTSNPN and CDR2 is SVGIG (reference sequence). The CDR3 bases are TGTGCCTGGAGTGTAACAGGGACAGTTGGTCAGCCCCAGCATTTT. Protein: CAWSVTGTVGQPQHF.

The genes are TRBV4-2 and TRBJ2-5, with 7 bases fitting TRBD2. Germline CDR1 is LGHNA and CDR2 is YNFKEQ. V was pared by 4 bases and J by 0 bases, with 5 bases of the junction left unmatched. The CDR3 extends over 15 amino acids. CDR3 residues: CASSPTGGYQETQYF. In nucleotides, the CDR3 is TGTGCCAGCAGCCCCACGGGGGGATACCAAGAGACCCAGTACTTC.